Listed below are T cell receptor beta chains from one sample, sequenced in a study of Ad26.COV2.S vaccination and SARS-CoV-2 variants. The repertoire was sequenced with immunoSEQ multiplex PCR; TCRdb's copy has only in-frame clones and lacks some. The sample holds 300,000 to 400,000 clones; about 88% are singletons and the top ten take around 6.6%. The sequenced sample was peripheral blood, obtained in a trial of Ad26.COV2.S vaccine versus placebo. These receptors all come from a person aged 18-60 years who received the Ad26.COV2.S COVID-19 vaccine or a placebo. CDR3s include the opening cysteine and the closing phenylalanine or tryptophan. The D gene is left open where the match is weak. A clone size is listed for some rows: how often the clone was seen (once, few, many), or a class if it is expanded.

D,J,V,size,DNA,CDR3
TRBD2,TRBJ2-2,TRBV6-5,few,TGTGCCAGCACCTTAGCGGGGGGGCACGGGGAGCTGTTTTTT,CASTLAGGHGELFF
-,TRBJ2-3,TRBV10-3,-,TGTGCCATCAGGGACGGGACTAGCACAGATACGCAGTATTTT,CAIRDGTSTDTQYF
-,TRBJ1-5,TRBV6-6,-,TGTGCCAGCAGTTACTCGTTCGGGGGCAGCAATCAGCCCCAGCATTTT,CASSYSFGGSNQPQHF
TRBD1,TRBJ2-1,TRBV11-3,-,TGTGCCAGCAGCGCTCGACAGGGGGCTACCCTCGGGGAGCAGTTCTTC,CASSARQGATLGEQFF
TRBD2,TRBJ2-3,TRBV29-1,-,TGCAGCGTTTCCAGAGGACTAGCGGGAGGTGCAGATACGCAGTATTTT,CSVSRGLAGGADTQYF
-,TRBJ2-1,TRBV11-2,once,TGTGCCAGCAGCCTTAGGTGGGGGGAGCAGTTCTTC,CASSLRWGEQFF
-,TRBJ1-1,TRBV9,once,TGTGCCAGCAGCGTAGCTTCGGGGTCGACTGAAGCTTTCTTT,CASSVASGSTEAFF
TRBD2,TRBJ2-2,TRBV19,-,TGTGCCAGTAGTATCCGGGGATTTGCGGGGGTGAACACCGGGGAGCTGTTTTTT,CASSIRGFAGVNTGELFF
TRBD1,TRBJ1-2,TRBV24-1,once,TGTGCCACCAGTGTCTCGGGACAGGGAATCTATGGCTACACCTTC,CATSVSGQGIYGYTF
-,TRBJ2-7,TRBV9,-,TGTGCCAGCAGCGTAGCTGTTGACAACGTTCTTCCTGAGCAGTACTTC,CASSVAVDNVLPEQYF
TRBD1,TRBJ2-2,TRBV12-3/TRBV12-4,-,TGTGCCAGCACCCAGGGGGCTAGACTTCTGTTTTTT,CASTQGARLLFF
-,TRBJ2-7,TRBV25-1,-,TGTGCCAGCCAAGGGGGTTTGTCCTACGAGCAGTACTTC,CASQGGLSYEQYF
-,TRBJ2-7,TRBV7-9,-,TGTGCCAGCAGCCACCGGGACTTTTCCTACGAGCAGTACTTC,CASSHRDFSYEQYF
-,TRBJ2-3,TRBV7-3,once,TGTGCCAGCAGTTCCCGTACTAGCACAGATACGCAGTATTTT,CASSSRTSTDTQYF
-,TRBJ2-7,TRBV11-2,-,TGTGCCAGCAGCACACTACAGGGACCGTTCTCCTACGAGCAGTACTTC,CASSTLQGPFSYEQYF
TRBD1,TRBJ2-1,TRBV19,-,TGTGCCAGTAGTCTCCCCCGGACAGGGGCTAACTACAATGAGCAGTTCTTC,CASSLPRTGANYNEQFF
-,TRBJ2-2,TRBV7-3,-,TGTGCCAGCAGCTTAATAACAGGGATCAACGGGGAGCTGTTTTTT,CASSLITGINGELFF
-,TRBJ2-7,TRBV3-1/TRBV3-2,-,TGTGCCAGCAGCCAGCGTTGGGCCTACGAGCAGTACTTC,CASSQRWAYEQYF
-,TRBJ2-6,TRBV19,-,TGTGCCAGTAGCACTTCTGGGGCCAACGTCCTGACTTTC,CASSTSGANVLTF
TRBD1,TRBJ1-2,TRBV6-5,-,TGTGCCAGCAGTTCGACAGGGAACTATGGCTACACCTTC,CASSSTGNYGYTF
-,TRBJ1-1,TRBV10-3,-,TGTGCCATCAGTGAGGCGCACAGGGAGTCGCGGGCTTTCTTT,CAISEAHRESRAFF
TRBD1,TRBJ1-1,TRBV4-2,once,TGTGCCAGCAGACACTTAGGACAGGGCAGCGACACTGAAGCTTTCTTT,CASRHLGQGSDTEAFF
-,TRBJ1-5,TRBV6-5,-,TGTGCCAGCAGATCTTGGGGGCAGAATCAGCCCCAGCATTTT,CASRSWGQNQPQHF
-,TRBJ2-3,TRBV12-5,-,TGTGCTAGTGGTCAATCCGGGGCAGATACGCAGTATTTT,CASGQSGADTQYF
TRBD1,TRBJ1-6,TRBV5-1,-,TGCGCCAGCAGCTCACAGGGGGAAGGATCACCCCTCCACTTT,CASSSQGEGSPLHF
TRBD2,TRBJ2-7,TRBV7-8,-,TGTGCCAGCAGCCCACGCGGCGGTAGCGGGTCGAGCGAGCAGTACTTC,CASSPRGGSGSSEQYF
-,TRBJ1-5,TRBV25-1,-,TGTGCCAGCATGGGGGGCGCAGGGCAGCCCCAGCATTTT,CASMGGAGQPQHF
-,TRBJ1-3,TRBV9,-,TGTGCCAGCAGCGTAGCCGGGGGCCTAGTTGGGGGAAACACCATATATTTT,CASSVAGGLVGGNTIYF
-,TRBJ2-7,TRBV5-1,-,TGCGCCAGCAGCTTTTCCCCTGCTTACGAGCAGTACTTC,CASSFSPAYEQYF
-,TRBJ1-1,TRBV7-9,-,TGTGCCAGCAGCTTTTGGGACCTTATGAACACTGAAGCTTTCTTT,CASSFWDLMNTEAFF
-,TRBJ1-3,TRBV9,-,TGTGCCAGCAGCGTAGCTGTGGGGTCCGGCACCATATATTTT,CASSVAVGSGTIYF
-,TRBJ2-7,TRBV4-3,-,TGCGCCAGCAGCCAAGGGTCTAGAGCCTACGAGCAGTACTTC,CASSQGSRAYEQYF
-,TRBJ2-3,TRBV6-5,-,TGTGCCAGCAGAGTCGCCTCCAGGGTCACAGATACGCAGTATTTT,CASRVASRVTDTQYF
TRBD1,TRBJ1-4,TRBV3-1/TRBV3-2,-,TGTGCCAGCAGCCAGGACAGGGGTTTCACTAATGAAAAACTGTTTTTT,CASSQDRGFTNEKLFF
TRBD1,TRBJ2-3,TRBV20-1,-,TGCAGTGCTAGTAAGCGGACAGGGGAAAGGGATACGCAGTATTTT,CSASKRTGERDTQYF